This T cell receptor (beta chain) is from a study of graft-versus-host responses after intestinal transplantation. Study details: Recipients had multivisceral, liver-intestinal, or isolated intestinal transplants. Notes on the study in general: Early after transplant, HvG clones declined as circulating GvH clones peaked. Some GvH clones appeared in ileal mucosa or blood before recipient bone marrow.

Trimming shortened V by 0 bases and J by 2 bases, and 10 bases separated the two germline ends. The CDR3 is 15 residues long. The V gene's germline CDR1 is SGDLS and CDR2 YYNGEE. As regards this clone: The antigen is unknown.

Clones were sequenced by immunoSEQ multiplex PCR, and TCRdb holds only the in-frame ones, with some missing. The repertoire includes some 86,000 clones, 85% to 95% of them detected once, and about 6.3% sits in the top ten. The genes are TRBV9 and TRBJ2-3; D is unresolved. The sample was unstimulated CD8+ T cells sorted from spleen or lymph node cells, taken before intestinal transplant. This receptor was obtained from a human donor who received an intestinal transplant. The CDR3, as DNA: TGTGCCAGCAGCGTAGATGGGTTCATCACAGATACGCAGTATTTT. It is translated as CASSVDGFITDTQYF.